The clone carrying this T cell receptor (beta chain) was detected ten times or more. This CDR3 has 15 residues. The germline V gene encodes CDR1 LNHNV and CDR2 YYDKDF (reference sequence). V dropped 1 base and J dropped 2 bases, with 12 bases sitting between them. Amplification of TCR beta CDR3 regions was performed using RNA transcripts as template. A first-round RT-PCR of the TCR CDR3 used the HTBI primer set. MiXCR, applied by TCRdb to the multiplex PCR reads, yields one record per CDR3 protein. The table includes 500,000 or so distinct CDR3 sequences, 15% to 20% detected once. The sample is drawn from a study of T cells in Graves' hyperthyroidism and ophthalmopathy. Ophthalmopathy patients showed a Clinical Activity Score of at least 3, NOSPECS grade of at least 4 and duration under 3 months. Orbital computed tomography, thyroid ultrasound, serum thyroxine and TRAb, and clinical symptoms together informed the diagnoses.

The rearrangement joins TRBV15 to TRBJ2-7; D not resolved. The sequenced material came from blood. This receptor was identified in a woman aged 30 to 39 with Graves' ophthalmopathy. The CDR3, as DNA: TGTGCCACCAGCAGAGCTGGGATCCCACCCTACGAGCAGTACTTC. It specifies CATSRAGIPPYEQYF.